Each of the 26 T cell receptor beta chains below was sequenced from the same sample in a study of blood T cells in healthy people across ages. Using a J-beta primer mix together with a sample-barcoded 5' primer, a second PCR was run for roughly 6 to 12 cycles. TCRdb processed the 5' RACE reads anew with MiXCR; each CDR3 protein has one entry. Of about a million distinct CDR3 sequences in the sample, about two fifths are singletons; the top ten hold around 12%. Sequencing was done on a sample of blood. Receptor source: a man aged 18 to 30 in good health.

This clonotype was recorded a few times. DNA for the CDR3: TGTGCCAGCAGTCATGGCGGGGAGCTGTTTTTT. This translates into CASSHGGELFF. J is TRBJ2-2 and V is TRBV6-2 or TRBV6-3; D is uncertain. Germline CDR1 MNHEY, CDR2 SVGEGT. The ends were cut back, 5 bases at V and 7 bases at J, with 5 bases in the middle. CDR3 size: 11 residues.

This rearrangement joins TRBV4-2 to TRBJ2-1; 8 nucleotides match TRBD2. This CDR3 has 21 amino acids. Trimming removed 0 bases from V and 5 bases from J; junction bases left unmatched: 21. Germline V gene sequence: CDR1 LGHNA, CDR2 YNFKEQ. Here the CDR3 reads CASSQDFVASGYRGMNNEQFF. As DNA, the CDR3 is TGTGCCAGCAGCCAAGATTTTGTGGCTAGCGGGTATCGTGGGATGAACAATGAGCAGTTCTTC.

This chain connects TRBV9 to TRBJ1-5; D is possibly TRBD1 (5 bases). Trimming cost V 4 bases and J 10 bases, with 18 bases left between them. This CDR3 has 14 residues. The germline V gene has CDR1 SGDLS and CDR2 YYNGEE. The DNA for the CDR3 is TGTGCCAGCAGCCCCCCAGGCGCTTGGGGCCCCCAGCATTTT. This translates into CASSPPGAWGPQHF.

This clonotype was observed at least ten times. V gene TRBV20-1 combines with J gene TRBJ1-4, with D uncertain. This CDR3 region has 13 residues. Between the trimmed V and J ends, which lost 6 bases and 4 bases, there was a span of 12 bases. Germline lookup yields CDR1 DFQATT and CDR2 SNEGSKA (reference sequence). The CDR3 sequence: CSARGQINEKLFF. CDR3 coding DNA: TGCAGTGCCCGCGGGCAGATTAATGAAAAACTGTTTTTT.

The chain couples TRBV5-5 to TRBJ2-5, with no clear D. CDR1 SGHKS and CDR2 YYEKEE come from the germline V gene (reference sequence). The CDR3 spans 16 residues. The V and J ends lost 1 base and 11 bases respectively, with 24 bases between them. CDR3 region: CASSLRSGYLYNGQYF. DNA for the CDR3: TGTGCCAGCAGCTTGAGGTCAGGATACCTATACAATGGGCAGTACTTC.

This clonotype was counted only a few times. The J gene is TRBJ2-7, the V gene TRBV7-3; TRBD1 is a possible D gene (5 bases). This CDR3 region has 13 residues. Trimming shortened V by 6 bases and J by 5 bases, and 14 bases separated the two germline ends. From germline, CDR1 is SGHTA and CDR2 FQGTGA. Here the CDR3 DNA reads TGTGCCAGCAGTTTATCGCAGGACAACGAGCAGTACTTC. Protein sequence: CASSLSQDNEQYF.

V gene TRBV12-3 or TRBV12-4 combines with J gene TRBJ2-5; possibly TRBD2 for D (7 bases). The CDR3 contains 14 residues. V was clipped by 8 bases and J by 0 bases, with 13 bases between them. CDR3 protein: CASSEGGYQETQYF. CDR3 DNA: TGTGCCAGCTCTGAGGGGGGGTACCAAGAGACCCAGTACTTC.

This clonotype has more than one count but fewer than ten. The chain joins TRBV20-1 to TRBJ2-4; 13 bases are a match to TRBD2. This CDR3 spans 17 amino acids. CDR1 is DFQATT and CDR2 is SNEGSKA in the germline V gene (reference sequence). V lost 5 bases, J lost 4 bases, and 11 bases stayed unmatched. This chain's CDR3 is CSAGKSGTSGVKNIQYF. The CDR3 DNA is TGCAGTGCTGGAAAATCCGGGACTAGCGGGGTTAAAAACATTCAGTACTTC.

The J gene is TRBJ2-7, the V gene TRBV4-3; possibly TRBD2 for D (5 bases). The CDR3 is 15 residues long. Per the germline V gene, CDR1 is LGHNA and CDR2 is YSLEER. V lost 0 bases and J 3 bases, leaving 12 bases between the germline ends. CDR3 DNA sequence: TGCGCCAGCAGCCAAGATCTAAGTCGGGACTACGAGCAGTACTTC. It translates to CASSQDLSRDYEQYF.

The chain uses TRBV6-2 or TRBV6-3 and TRBJ1-1, with D possibly being TRBD1 (6 bases). The V end lost 4 bases, the J end lost 4 bases, and 16 bases lay between the germline ends. CDR1 and CDR2 (germline): MNHEY, SVGEGT. The CDR3 is 15 residues long. The CDR3 loop is CASSSDVRGSTEAFF. CDR3 DNA: TGTGCCAGCAGTTCCGATGTCAGGGGAAGCACTGAAGCTTTCTTT.

V and J are TRBV25-1 and TRBJ2-1; possible D gene TRBD2, 5 bases. The DNA matches TRBJ2-7 better at its end, which makes the J call doubtful. The CDR3 is 12 residues long. Looked up from germline, CDR1 is MGHDK and CDR2 is SYGVNS. The CDR3 nucleotides read TGTGCCAGCAGTGCCGGGAACAATGAGCAGTACTTC. It encodes CASSAGNNEQYF.

The gene calls are TRBV6-2 or TRBV6-3 and TRBJ1-2, with 9 bases identical to TRBD1. This CDR3 contains 15 residues. V trimming: 8 bases; J trimming: 8 bases; junction bases outside the gene matches: 15. Germline lookup yields CDR1 MNHEY and CDR2 SVGEGT. In DNA, the CDR3 is TGTGCCAGCGATACGAAGACAGGGGGGTATCGAGGCTACACCTTC. Translated: CASDTKTGGYRGYTF.

The rearrangement links TRBV20-1 to TRBJ1-2; D ambiguous. The CDR3 extends over 14 amino acids. Per germline, CDR1 DFQATT and CDR2 SNEGSKA (reference sequence). V was pared by 0 bases and J by 4 bases, with 12 bases between. The CDR3 spells CSARDPRSGYGYTF. CDR3 sequence (DNA): TGCAGTGCTAGAGATCCCCGGTCGGGCTATGGCTACACCTTC.

A remark on this clonotype: Mismatch with germline at one junction end may stem from a read error. The rearrangement uses TRBV5-1 and TRBJ2-7; TRBD1 or TRBD2 may be the D gene (6 bases each). Looked up from germline, CDR1 is SGHRS and CDR2 is YFSETQ. The CDR3 has 14 residues. CDR3 nucleotide sequence: TGCGCAAGCAAGACATGGGGGGCATCGGGGGAGCAGTACTTC. This sequence encodes CASKTWGASGEQYF.

CDR3 DNA sequence: TGTGCCAGCAGTAAATTAGACAGGAACCCGTATGGCTACACCTTC. Protein sequence: CASSKLDRNPYGYTF. The chain has TRBV27 and TRBJ1-2, with D tentatively TRBD1 (6 bases). V lost 5 bases, J lost 5 bases, and 18 bases lay in between. CDR1 is MNHEY, CDR2 SMNVEV, per germline (reference sequence). The CDR3 has 15 amino acids.

This clonotype has at least ten counts. The chain uses TRBV10-3 and TRBJ1-1; D unclear. Germline assignment: CDR1 ENHRY and CDR2 SYGVKD. The CDR3 contains 14 residues. Trimming took off 10 bases at V and 4 bases at J, with 19 bases between the two ends. The CDR3 is CATSRREKGTEAFF. CDR3 nucleotides: TGTGCCACCTCAAGGAGGGAAAAGGGCACTGAAGCTTTCTTT.

Only a few counts were recorded for this clonotype. The rearrangement uses TRBV6-6 and TRBJ2-1; 7 bases fit TRBD1. V gave up 6 bases and J gave up 6 bases; unmatched junction bases: 8. CDR3 length: 14 residues. Per germline, CDR1 MNHNY and CDR2 SVGAGI (reference sequence). The DNA of the CDR3 is TGTGCCAGCAGGCACGACAGGGAAGTCAATGAGCAGTTCTTC. As protein: CASRHDREVNEQFF.

Note on this clonotype: A much larger clone lies one base from this, so it may be a read error. The rearrangement joins TRBV12-3 or TRBV12-4 to TRBJ2-3; the D is unclear. Trimming removed 6 bases from V and 6 bases from J, with 10 bases in between. This CDR3 spans 12 amino acids. CDR3 nucleotide sequence: TGTGCCAGCAGCTCCTTACATGATACGCAGTATTTT. Protein product: CASSSLHDTQYF.

The chain combines TRBV4-1 with TRBJ1-6, with D uncertain. CDR3 size: 15 residues. The V gene's germline CDR1 is MGHRA and CDR2 YSYEKL. The V gene lost 0 bases and the J gene lost 7 bases, with 10 bases spanning the gap. The CDR3 is CASSQDLVGNSPLHF. The CDR3 DNA reads as TGCGCCAGCAGCCAAGATCTGGTTGGGAATTCACCCCTCCACTTT.

This clonotype turned up a few times. V and J are TRBV27 and TRBJ2-5; D may match TRBD1 or TRBD2 (6 bases each). Near its end, the DNA agrees better with TRBJ2-7, so the J call may be wrong. The germline CDR1 and CDR2 sequences are MNHEY and SMNVEV (reference sequence). This CDR3 comprises 16 residues. CDR3 in DNA: TGTGCCAGCAGTTTGGCCAGGGGAGGCCCACTGTACGAGCAGTACTTC. This gives the protein CASSLARGGPLYEQYF.

With regard to this clonotype: The junction and the germline gene differ at one end; a read error may be behind it. CDR3 coding DNA: TGCAGTGCCCCCGAACCGACAGGGCTCGGGAAGCTGTTTTTT. This codes for CSAPEPTGLGKLFF. The rearrangement uses TRBV20-1 and TRBJ2-2; 7 nucleotides align to TRBD1. Germline lookup yields CDR1 DFQATT and CDR2 SNEGSKA (reference sequence). This CDR3 is built from 14 residues.

The chain employs TRBV10-3 and TRBJ1-1, with a weak D call TRBD1 (5 bases). There are 13 residues in the CDR3. The V and J ends lost 3 bases and 5 bases respectively, with 10 bases between them. Germline V gene data show CDR1 as ENHRY and CDR2 as SYGVKD. The DNA of the CDR3 is TGTGCCATCAGTGATGGGGCCGGGACTGAAGCTTTCTTT. Translation: CAISDGAGTEAFF.

The chain recombines TRBV6-5 with TRBJ2-2; a weak D match, TRBD2 (7 bases). CDR3 size: 16 residues. CDR1 MNHEY and CDR2 SVGAGI come from the germline V gene. V was clipped by 6 bases and J by 6 bases, with 20 bases between them. The CDR3 sequence: CASSRSGGEHSGELFF. In DNA form, the CDR3 reads TGTGCCAGCAGCCGCTCGGGGGGCGAGCACTCCGGGGAGCTGTTTTTT.

J is TRBJ2-7 and V is TRBV19; D perhaps matches TRBD1 (6 bases). In germline, CDR1 is LNHDA, CDR2 SQIVND (reference sequence). CDR3 length: 14 residues. V lost 2 bases to trimming and J lost 2 bases, with 10 bases between them. CDR3 coding DNA: TGTGCCAGTAGTATACAACAGGGAACCTACGAGCAGTACTTC. Encoded protein: CASSIQQGTYEQYF.

This clonotype occurred a few times. This may arise from a read error, as a much more abundant clone is one base away. The chain recombines TRBV6-6 with TRBJ1-5; unclear D gene. The CDR3 runs to 14 residues. Germline CDR1 and CDR2: MNHNY and SVGAGI (reference sequence). Deletions cut 2 bases from V and 0 bases from J, with 5 bases between. The DNA for the CDR3 is TGTGCCAGCAGTTACGCAGGTAGCAATCAGCCCCAGCATTTT. Translated: CASSYAGSNQPQHF.

This sequence joins TRBV2 and TRBJ1-5; D may be TRBD1 (5 bases). The CDR3 totals 14 residues. V was shortened by 6 bases and J by 8 bases, with 17 bases between the two germline ends. The germline CDR1 and CDR2 sequences are SNHLY and FYNNEI. CDR3 bases: TGTGCCAGCAGAGACGACGCCGGGGGGAAGCCCCAGCATTTT. Protein sequence: CASRDDAGGKPQHF.